A single sample gave rise to the 20 T cell receptor beta chains below, sequenced in a study of blood T cells in healthy people across ages. It was with a sample-barcoded 5' primer and a J-beta primer mix that a second PCR of about 7 to 12 cycles was run. Each CDR3 protein is one row after TCRdb ran MiXCR on the 5' RACE reads. Counted here are some 1.6 million distinct CDR3 sequences, approximately 32% occurring once; the ten biggest clones make up approximately 10%. The sample taken for sequencing was blood. Receptors originate from a woman younger than 45 in good health.

The sample holds a few counts of this clonotype. V is TRBV20-1 and J is TRBJ2-7, with D uncertain. This CDR3 is built from 14 residues. Germline CDR1 DFQATT, CDR2 SNEGSKA (reference sequence). V gave up 1 base and J gave up 0 bases, with 10 bases separating them. CDR3 in DNA: TGCAGTGCTAGAGGGGGTGACAACTCCTACGAGCAGTACTTC. It encodes CSARGGDNSYEQYF.

Comment on this clonotype: This sequence may be a read error, since a much larger clone differs from it by one base. The rearrangement joins TRBV29-1 to TRBJ2-7, with D perhaps given as TRBD1 or TRBD2 (7 bases each). This CDR3 region has 14 residues. Germline CDR1 and CDR2: SQVTM and ANQGSEA. The chain's CDR3 is CCVRQGGLTYEQYF. The CDR3 region has the DNA TGCTGCGTTCGCCAGGGGGGGCTTACCTACGAGCAGTACTTC.

This clonotype appeared many times. The V gene is TRBV5-1, the J gene TRBJ2-7; D might be TRBD1 (5 bases). The CDR3 covers 14 residues. Trimming removed 0 bases from V and 3 bases from J, with 10 bases in between. The germline V gene has CDR1 SGHRS and CDR2 YFSETQ. The CDR3 nucleotides are TGCGCCAGCAGCTTGGAGCAGGGATTCTACGAGCAGTACTTC. Translation gives CASSLEQGFYEQYF.

The chain uses TRBV20-1 and TRBJ1-1, with a weak D call TRBD1 (6 bases). V gave up 5 bases and J gave up 2 bases, with 18 bases separating them. CDR1 and CDR2 from the germline V gene are DFQATT and SNEGSKA (reference sequence). The CDR3 totals 15 residues. The CDR3: CSASPSQGRNTEAFF. The CDR3 bases are TGCAGTGCTTCACCGAGCCAGGGGAGAAACACTGAAGCTTTCTTT.

In this sample, this clonotype turned up a few times. The CDR3 sequence: CASSLVLAGARETQYF. CDR3 bases: TGTGCCAGCAGTTTAGTACTAGCGGGGGCCCGAGAGACCCAGTACTTC. V usage is TRBV12-3 or TRBV12-4 and J usage is TRBJ2-5; 11 bases fit TRBD2. V was pared by 1 base and J by 4 bases, with 5 bases of the junction left unmatched. This CDR3 contains 16 residues.

The chain has TRBV28 and TRBJ2-5; a weak D match, TRBD2 (7 bases). The V and J ends lost 5 bases and 5 bases respectively, with 18 bases between them. CDR1 is MDHEN and CDR2 is SYDVKM in the germline V gene. CDR3 length: 15 residues. CDR3 sequence reads: CASSVPLGGRETQYF. For the CDR3, the DNA is TGTGCCAGCAGTGTCCCCCTCGGGGGGCGGGAGACCCAGTACTTC.

The gene calls are TRBV6-4 and TRBJ1-6, with 10 nucleotides matching TRBD1. Losses at the gene ends were 4 bases for V and 8 bases for J; bases not matched to a gene: 5. The germline CDR1 and CDR2 sequences are MRHNA and SNTAGT. This CDR3 is built from 15 residues. The CDR3 region is CASSGSGTGDSPLHF. The CDR3 bases are TGTGCCAGCAGTGGATCTGGGACAGGGGATTCACCCCTCCACTTT.

The chain links TRBV3-1 to TRBJ1-2; D call uncertain. The V and J ends lost 4 bases and 8 bases respectively, with 17 bases between them. CDR3 size: 14 residues. Per the germline V gene, CDR1 is LGHDT and CDR2 is YNNKEL (reference sequence). The CDR3 region has the DNA TGTGCCAGCAGCCGGTCCTCGGAGGGCGGGGGCTACACCTTC. Its translation is CASSRSSEGGGYTF.

V and J are TRBV6-2 or TRBV6-3 and TRBJ1-6; no firm D call. V dropped 2 bases and J dropped 6 bases, with 14 bases sitting between them. This CDR3 contains 16 residues. CDR1 MNHEY and CDR2 SVGEGT come from the germline V gene. CDR3 in DNA: TGTGCCAGCAGTTACATGGCCTCCGACTTTAATTCACCCCTCCACTTT. Translated, it gives CASSYMASDFNSPLHF.

CDR3 coding DNA: TGTGCCAGCAGTTTAAGGGGGTGGCCTGAAGCTTTCTTT. This sequence encodes CASSLRGWPEAFF. The chain links TRBV27 to TRBJ1-1; a weak D match, TRBD1 (6 bases). Germline CDR1 is MNHEY and CDR2 is SMNVEV (reference sequence). Trimming removed 2 bases at V and 6 bases at J, with 10 bases between. This CDR3 is 13 amino acids long.

The chain combines TRBV6-5 with TRBJ2-7; the match to TRBD2 covers 13 bases. The V gene end was trimmed by 6 bases and the J gene end by 4 bases; junction bases not matched to a gene: 6. The CDR3 sequence is 15 residues long. Germline-derived CDR1 and CDR2 are MNHEY and SVGAGI. In DNA form, the CDR3 reads TGTGCCAGCAGGACTACTAGCGGGGGGGCTTACGAGCAGTACTTC. Protein product: CASRTTSGGAYEQYF.

This clonotype was picked up many times. The V gene is TRBV6-5, the J gene TRBJ2-5; 9 bases are a match to TRBD1. Germline V CDR1 and CDR2: MNHEY, SVGAGI. J gave up 2 bases and V 8 bases, and 3 bases lay outside the gene matches. The CDR3 length is 13 residues. The CDR3 region is CASQGQGQETQYF. The CDR3, as DNA: TGTGCCAGCCAGGGACAGGGACAAGAGACCCAGTACTTC.

This clonotype was seen a handful of times. This sequence joins TRBV12-3 or TRBV12-4 and TRBJ2-4; TRBD2 aligns across 13 bases. The CDR3 totals 15 residues. Losses at the gene ends were 4 bases for V and 8 bases for J; bases not matched to a gene: 5. The CDR3 reads CASSSGTSGKDIQYF. The CDR3, as DNA: TGTGCCAGCAGTTCCGGGACTAGCGGGAAGGACATTCAGTACTTC.

Concerning this clonotype: A much bigger clone sits one base away, suggesting this may be a read error. The CDR3 loop reads CASSYRGLSASEQYF. CDR3 nucleotides: TGTGCCAGCAGCTACCGGGGGTTATCGGCGAGCGAGCAGTACTTC. The J gene is TRBJ2-7, the V gene TRBV7-9; perhaps TRBD2 as D (6 bases). Trimming pared 4 bases from V and 6 bases from J, leaving 19 bases between. The CDR3 has 15 residues. Germline-derived CDR1 and CDR2 are SEHNR and FQNEAQ (reference sequence).

The rearrangement links TRBV20-1 to TRBJ2-1; 13 bases are shared with TRBD2. This CDR3 has 17 residues. Per germline, CDR1 DFQATT and CDR2 SNEGSKA (reference sequence). V shed 1 base, J shed 5 bases, and the junction held 8 bases outside the gene matches. CDR3 protein: CSARGLAGGVGDNEQFF. CDR3 nucleotide sequence: TGCAGTGCTAGAGGACTAGCGGGGGGAGTAGGGGACAATGAGCAGTTCTTC.

This clonotype was detected a few times. This chain joins TRBV7-6 and TRBJ2-1; TRBD2 aligns across 8 bases. CDR1 is SGHVS and CDR2 is FNYEAQ in the germline V gene. CDR3 length equals 17 residues. V lost 0 bases and J lost 7; bases outside the gene matches: 11. CDR3: CASSLAPAGGGENEQFF. DNA of the CDR3: TGTGCCAGCAGCTTAGCGCCCGCGGGAGGAGGAGAGAATGAGCAGTTCTTC. Using reference TRBV7-6 and TRBJ2-1 for the parts outside the CDR3, the full variable domain is GAGVSQSPRYKVTKRGQDVALRCDPISGHVSLYWYRQALGQGPEFLTYFNYEAQQDKSGLPNDRFSAERPEGSISTLTIQRTEQRDSAMYRCASSLAPAGGGENEQFFGPGTRLTVL.

The chain is built from TRBV28 and TRBJ2-1; tentatively, D is TRBD2 (6 bases). The CDR3 runs 14 residues. Per germline, CDR1 MDHEN and CDR2 SYDVKM. Trimming cost V 8 bases and J 4 bases, with 15 bases left between them. The CDR3, as DNA: TGTGCCAGCGCTCTCGGGGGTTATTACAATGAGCAGTTCTTC. Protein sequence: CASALGGYYNEQFF.

The chain links TRBV30 to TRBJ2-1; tentatively, D is TRBD1 (5 bases). The V and J ends lost 5 bases and 8 bases respectively, with 13 bases between them. Per germline, CDR1 GTSNPN and CDR2 SVGIG (reference sequence). The CDR3 totals 12 residues. This CDR3 reads CAWGDRHDEQFF. The CDR3 bases are TGTGCCTGGGGCGACAGACACGATGAGCAGTTCTTC. Variable domain in full (rest from reference TRBV30 and TRBJ2-1): SQTIHQWPATLVQPVGSPLSLECTVEGTSNPNLYWYRQAAGRGLQLLFYSVGIGQISSEVPQNLSASRPQDRQFILSSKKLLLSDSGFYLCAWGDRHDEQFFGPGTRLTVL.

In this sample, this clonotype turned up a few times. The chain joins TRBV5-1 to TRBJ2-1; 9 bases are shared with TRBD2. This CDR3 has 14 amino acids. V was clipped by 4 bases and J by 5 bases; unmatched bases: 4. Germline CDR1 is SGHRS and CDR2 is YFSETQ. The CDR3, as DNA: TGCGCCAGCAGCCAGCGGGGGGAAAACAATGAGCAGTTCTTC. Translating it yields CASSQRGENNEQFF.

About this clonotype itself: A much larger clone lies a single base off, so this may be a read error. The CDR3 coding sequence is TGTGCCATCAGTGAGTCAACCCCGGGACTCGCTATGGGGCAGTACTTC. As protein: CAISESTPGLAMGQYF. V gene TRBV10-3 combines with J gene TRBJ2-7; weak D call: TRBD2 (6 bases). The CDR3 length is 16 residues. In germline, CDR1 is ENHRY, CDR2 SYGVKD. The germline V and J ends were trimmed by 0 bases and 9 bases, with 21 bases remaining between them.